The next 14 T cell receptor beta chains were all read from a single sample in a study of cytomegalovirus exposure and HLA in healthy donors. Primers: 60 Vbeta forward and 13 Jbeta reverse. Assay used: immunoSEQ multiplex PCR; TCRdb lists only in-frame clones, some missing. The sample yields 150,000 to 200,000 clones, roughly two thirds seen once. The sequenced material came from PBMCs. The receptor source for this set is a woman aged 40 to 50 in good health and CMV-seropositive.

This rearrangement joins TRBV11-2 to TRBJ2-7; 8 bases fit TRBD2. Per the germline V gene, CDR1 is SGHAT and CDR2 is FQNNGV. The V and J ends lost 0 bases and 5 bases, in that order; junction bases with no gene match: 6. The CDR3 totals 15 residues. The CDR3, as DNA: TGTGCCAGCAGCTTAGAAGCGGGAGCAGGGAACGAGCAGTACTTC. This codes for CASSLEAGAGNEQYF.

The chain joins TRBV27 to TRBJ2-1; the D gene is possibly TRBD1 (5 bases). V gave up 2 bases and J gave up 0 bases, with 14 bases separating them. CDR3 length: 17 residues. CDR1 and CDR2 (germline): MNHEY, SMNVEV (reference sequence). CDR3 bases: TGTGCCAGCAGTTTAAAGACAGAGATGAGCTCCTACAATGAGCAGTTCTTC. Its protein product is CASSLKTEMSSYNEQFF.

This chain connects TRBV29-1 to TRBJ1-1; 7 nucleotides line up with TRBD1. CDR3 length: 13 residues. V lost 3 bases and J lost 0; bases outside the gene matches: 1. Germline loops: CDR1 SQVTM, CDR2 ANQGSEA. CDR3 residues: CSVEDRLNTEAFF. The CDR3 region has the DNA TGCAGCGTTGAGGACAGGTTGAACACTGAAGCTTTCTTT.

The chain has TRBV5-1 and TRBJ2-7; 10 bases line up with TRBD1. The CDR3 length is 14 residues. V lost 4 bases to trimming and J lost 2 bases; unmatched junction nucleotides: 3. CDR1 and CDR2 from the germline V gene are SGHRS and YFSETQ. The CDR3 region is CASSRTGGPYEQYF. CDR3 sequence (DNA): TGCGCCAGCAGCCGGACAGGGGGTCCCTACGAGCAGTACTTC.

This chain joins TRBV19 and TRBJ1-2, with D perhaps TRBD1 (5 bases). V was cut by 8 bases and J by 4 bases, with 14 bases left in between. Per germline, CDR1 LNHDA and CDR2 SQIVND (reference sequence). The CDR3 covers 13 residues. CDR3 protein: CASGEQVPYGYTF. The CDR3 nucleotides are TGTGCCAGTGGGGAACAGGTACCCTATGGCTACACCTTC. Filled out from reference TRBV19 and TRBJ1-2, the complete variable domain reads DGGITQSPKYLFRKEGQNVTLSCEQNLNHDAMYWYRQDPGQGLRLIYYSQIVNDFQKGDIAEGYSVSREKKESFPLTVTSAQKNPTAFYLCASGEQVPYGYTFGSGTRLTVV.

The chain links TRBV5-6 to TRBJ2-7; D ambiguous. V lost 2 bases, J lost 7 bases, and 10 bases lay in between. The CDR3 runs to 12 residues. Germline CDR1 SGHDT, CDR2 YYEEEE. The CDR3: CASSFEPSEQYF. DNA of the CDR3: TGTGCCAGCAGCTTTGAGCCCTCAGAGCAGTACTTC. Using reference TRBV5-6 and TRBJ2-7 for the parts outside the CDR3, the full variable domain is DAGVTQSPTHLIKTRGQQVTLRCSPKSGHDTVSWYQQALGQGPQFIFQYYEEEERQRGNFPDRFSGHQFPNYSSELNVNALLLGDSALYLCASSFEPSEQYFGPGTRLTVT.

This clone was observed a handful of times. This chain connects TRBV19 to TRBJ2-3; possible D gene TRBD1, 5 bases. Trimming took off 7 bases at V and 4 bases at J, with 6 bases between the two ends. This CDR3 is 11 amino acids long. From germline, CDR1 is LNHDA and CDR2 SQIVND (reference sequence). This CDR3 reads CASKGADTQYF. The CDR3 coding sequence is TGTGCCAGTAAAGGGGCAGATACGCAGTATTTT. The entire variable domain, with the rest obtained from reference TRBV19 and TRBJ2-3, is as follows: DGGITQSPKYLFRKEGQNVTLSCEQNLNHDAMYWYRQDPGQGLRLIYYSQIVNDFQKGDIAEGYSVSREKKESFPLTVTSAQKNPTAFYLCASKGADTQYFGPGTRLTVL.

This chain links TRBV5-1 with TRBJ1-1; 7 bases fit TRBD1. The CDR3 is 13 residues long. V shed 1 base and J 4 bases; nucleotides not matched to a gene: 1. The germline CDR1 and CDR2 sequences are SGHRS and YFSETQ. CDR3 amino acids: CASSLTGVTEAFF. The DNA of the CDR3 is TGCGCCAGCAGCTTGACAGGGGTCACTGAAGCTTTCTTT.

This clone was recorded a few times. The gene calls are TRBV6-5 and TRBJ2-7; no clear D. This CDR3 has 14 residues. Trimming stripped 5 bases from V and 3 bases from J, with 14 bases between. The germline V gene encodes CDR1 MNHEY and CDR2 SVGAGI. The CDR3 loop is CASSQLNRFYEQYF. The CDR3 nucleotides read TGTGCCAGCAGTCAACTCAACAGATTCTACGAGCAGTACTTC.

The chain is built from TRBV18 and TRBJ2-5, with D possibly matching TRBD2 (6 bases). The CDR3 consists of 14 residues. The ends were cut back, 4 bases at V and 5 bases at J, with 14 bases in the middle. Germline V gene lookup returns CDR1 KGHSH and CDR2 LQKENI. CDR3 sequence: CASSRTGARETQYF. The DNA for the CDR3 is TGTGCCAGCTCACGGACGGGAGCACGGGAGACCCAGTACTTC.

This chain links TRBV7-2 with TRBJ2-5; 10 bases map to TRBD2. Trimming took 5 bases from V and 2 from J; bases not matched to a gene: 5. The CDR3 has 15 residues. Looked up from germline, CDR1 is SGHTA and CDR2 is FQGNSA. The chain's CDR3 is CASSIQLAGQETQYF. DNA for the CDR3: TGTGCCAGCAGCATACAACTAGCGGGGCAAGAGACCCAGTACTTC.

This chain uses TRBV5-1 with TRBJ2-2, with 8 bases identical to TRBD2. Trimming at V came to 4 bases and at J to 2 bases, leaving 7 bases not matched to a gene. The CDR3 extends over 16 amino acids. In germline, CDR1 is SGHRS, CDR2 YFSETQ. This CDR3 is CASSILGTSNTGELFF. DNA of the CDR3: TGCGCCAGCAGCATTCTAGGGACTAGTAACACCGGGGAGCTGTTTTTT.

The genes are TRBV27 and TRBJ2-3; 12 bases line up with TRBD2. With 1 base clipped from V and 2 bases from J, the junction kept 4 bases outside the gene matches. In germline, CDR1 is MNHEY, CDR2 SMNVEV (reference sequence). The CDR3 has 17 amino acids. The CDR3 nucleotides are TGTGCCAGCAGTTTATTCACTAGCGGGGGGATCACAGATACGCAGTATTTT. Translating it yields CASSLFTSGGITDTQYF.

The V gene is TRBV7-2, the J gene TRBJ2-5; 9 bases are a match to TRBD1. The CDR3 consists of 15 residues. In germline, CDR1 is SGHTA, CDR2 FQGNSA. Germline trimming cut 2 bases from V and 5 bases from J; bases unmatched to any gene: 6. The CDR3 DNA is TGTGCCAGCAGCTTACCACAGGGGGCCGCGGAGACCCAGTACTTC. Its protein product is CASSLPQGAAETQYF.